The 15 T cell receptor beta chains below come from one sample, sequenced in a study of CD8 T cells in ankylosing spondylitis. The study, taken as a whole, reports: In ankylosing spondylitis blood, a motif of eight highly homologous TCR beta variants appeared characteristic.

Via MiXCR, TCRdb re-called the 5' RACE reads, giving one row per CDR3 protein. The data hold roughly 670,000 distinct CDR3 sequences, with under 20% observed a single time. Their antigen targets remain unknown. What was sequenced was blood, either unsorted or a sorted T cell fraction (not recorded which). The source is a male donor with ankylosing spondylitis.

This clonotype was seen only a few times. The CDR3 protein is CASSQVRGGRNTNEQFF. The CDR3 DNA follows: TGTGCCAGCAGCCAAGTCAGAGGCGGGAGGAATACGAATGAGCAGTTCTTC. The chain links TRBV14 to TRBJ2-1, with 8 positions matching TRBD2. The CDR3 has 17 amino acids. Germline V CDR1 and CDR2: SGHDN, FVKESK. After removal of 1 base from V and 7 bases from J, the junction contained 12 bases not matched to a gene. The complete variable domain, with remaining parts taken from reference TRBV14 and TRBJ2-1, reads EAGVTQFPSHSVIEKGQTVTLRCDPISGHDNLYWYRRVMGKEIKFLLHFVKESKQDESGMPNNRFLAERTGGTYSTLKVQPAELEDSGVYFCASSQVRGGRNTNEQFFGPGTRLTVL.

The CDR3 coding sequence is TGCGCCAGCAGCTTGGTCCCCTCCAGAGGGTTCACCGGGGAGCTGTTTTTT. Translating gives CASSLVPSRGFTGELFF. The rearrangement uses TRBV5-1 and TRBJ2-2, with a tentative D call TRBD2 (5 bases). Per germline, CDR1 SGHRS and CDR2 YFSETQ. The germline V and J ends were trimmed by 0 bases and 4 bases, with 16 bases remaining between them. The CDR3 contains 17 residues.

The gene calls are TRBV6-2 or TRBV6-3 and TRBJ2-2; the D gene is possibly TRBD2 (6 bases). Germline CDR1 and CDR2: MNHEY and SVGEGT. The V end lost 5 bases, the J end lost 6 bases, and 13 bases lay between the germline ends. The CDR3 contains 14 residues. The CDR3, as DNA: TGTGCCAGCAGTCCTAATCGGGAGTCCGGGGAGCTGTTTTTT. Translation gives CASSPNRESGELFF.

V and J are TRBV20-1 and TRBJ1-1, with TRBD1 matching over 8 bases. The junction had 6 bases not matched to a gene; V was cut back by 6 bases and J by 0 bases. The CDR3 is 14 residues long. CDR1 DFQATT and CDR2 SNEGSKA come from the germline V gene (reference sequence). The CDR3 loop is CSANRGRVNTEAFF. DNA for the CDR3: TGCAGTGCAAACAGGGGGAGGGTGAACACTGAAGCTTTCTTT.

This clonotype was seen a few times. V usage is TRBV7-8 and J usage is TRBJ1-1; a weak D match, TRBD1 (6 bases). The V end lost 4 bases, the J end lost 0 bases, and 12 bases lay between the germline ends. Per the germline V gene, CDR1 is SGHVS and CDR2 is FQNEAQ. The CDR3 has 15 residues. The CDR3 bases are TGTGCCAGCAGCTCAGAAACAGGGTTGAACACTGAAGCTTTCTTT. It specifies CASSSETGLNTEAFF.

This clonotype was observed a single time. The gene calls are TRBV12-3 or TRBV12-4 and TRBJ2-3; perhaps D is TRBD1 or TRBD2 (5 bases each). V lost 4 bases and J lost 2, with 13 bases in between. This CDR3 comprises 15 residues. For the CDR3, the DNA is TGTGCCAGCAGTTCCCTTGGGGGAAACACAGATACGCAGTATTTT. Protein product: CASSSLGGNTDTQYF.

The CDR3 here is CSVRTVYNEQFF. DNA of the CDR3: TGCAGCGTACGGACAGTATACAATGAGCAGTTCTTC. The chain couples TRBV29-1 to TRBJ2-1, with D possibly matching TRBD1 (6 bases). CDR3 length equals 12 residues. In germline, CDR1 is SQVTM, CDR2 ANQGSEA. The germline V and J ends were trimmed by 6 bases and 4 bases, with 10 bases remaining between them.

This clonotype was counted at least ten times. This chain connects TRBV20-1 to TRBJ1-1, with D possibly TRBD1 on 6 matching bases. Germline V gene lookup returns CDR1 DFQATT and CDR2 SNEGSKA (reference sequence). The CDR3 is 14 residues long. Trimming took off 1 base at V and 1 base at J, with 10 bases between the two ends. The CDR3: CSARVRGGNTEAFF. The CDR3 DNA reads TGCAGTGCTAGAGTCAGGGGTGGGAACACTGAAGCTTTCTTT.

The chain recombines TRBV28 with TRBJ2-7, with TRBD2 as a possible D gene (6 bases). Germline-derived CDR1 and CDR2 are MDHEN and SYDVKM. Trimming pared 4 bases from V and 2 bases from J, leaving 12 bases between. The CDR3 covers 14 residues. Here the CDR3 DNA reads TGTGCCAGCAGTTCCCGGGACTCGGCCTACGAGCAGTACTTC. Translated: CASSSRDSAYEQYF.

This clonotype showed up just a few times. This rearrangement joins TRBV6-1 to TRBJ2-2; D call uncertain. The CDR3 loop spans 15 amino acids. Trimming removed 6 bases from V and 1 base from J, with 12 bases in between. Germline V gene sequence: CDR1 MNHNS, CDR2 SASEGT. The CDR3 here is CASRPQQVNTGELFF. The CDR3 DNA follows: TGTGCCAGCAGGCCCCAGCAGGTGAACACCGGGGAGCTGTTTTTT.

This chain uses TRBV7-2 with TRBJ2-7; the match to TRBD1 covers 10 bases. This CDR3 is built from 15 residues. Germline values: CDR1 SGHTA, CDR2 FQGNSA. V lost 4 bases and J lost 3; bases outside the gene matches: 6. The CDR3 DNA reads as TGTGCCAGCAGCTCGCAGACAGGGGGCTACTACGAGCAGTACTTC. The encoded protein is CASSSQTGGYYEQYF.

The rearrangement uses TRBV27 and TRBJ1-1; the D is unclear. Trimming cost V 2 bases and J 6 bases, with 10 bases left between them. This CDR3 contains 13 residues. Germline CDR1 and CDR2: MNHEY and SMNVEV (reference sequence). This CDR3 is CASSLIMLSEAFF. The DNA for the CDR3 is TGTGCCAGCAGTTTAATTATGTTATCTGAAGCTTTCTTT.

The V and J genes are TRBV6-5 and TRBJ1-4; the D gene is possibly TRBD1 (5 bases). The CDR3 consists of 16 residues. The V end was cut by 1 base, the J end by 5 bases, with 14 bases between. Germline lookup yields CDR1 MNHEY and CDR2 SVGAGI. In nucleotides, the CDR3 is TGTGCCAGCAGTTACTTGACAGCCGGTTTGAATGAAAAACTGTTTTTT. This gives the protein CASSYLTAGLNEKLFF.

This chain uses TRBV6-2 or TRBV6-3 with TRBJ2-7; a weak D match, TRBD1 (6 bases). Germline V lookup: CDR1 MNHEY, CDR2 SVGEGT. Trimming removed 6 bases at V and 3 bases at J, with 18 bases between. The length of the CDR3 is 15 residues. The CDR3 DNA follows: TGTGCCAGCAGCTCCGGACAGAACTCCTTCTACGAGCAGTACTTC. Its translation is CASSSGQNSFYEQYF.

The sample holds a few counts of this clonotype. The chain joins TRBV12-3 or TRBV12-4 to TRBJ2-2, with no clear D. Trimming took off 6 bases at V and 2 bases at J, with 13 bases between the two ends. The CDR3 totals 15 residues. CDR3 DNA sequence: TGTGCCAGCAGCTCATCCGGGCCCAACACCGGGGAGCTGTTTTTT. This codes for CASSSSGPNTGELFF.